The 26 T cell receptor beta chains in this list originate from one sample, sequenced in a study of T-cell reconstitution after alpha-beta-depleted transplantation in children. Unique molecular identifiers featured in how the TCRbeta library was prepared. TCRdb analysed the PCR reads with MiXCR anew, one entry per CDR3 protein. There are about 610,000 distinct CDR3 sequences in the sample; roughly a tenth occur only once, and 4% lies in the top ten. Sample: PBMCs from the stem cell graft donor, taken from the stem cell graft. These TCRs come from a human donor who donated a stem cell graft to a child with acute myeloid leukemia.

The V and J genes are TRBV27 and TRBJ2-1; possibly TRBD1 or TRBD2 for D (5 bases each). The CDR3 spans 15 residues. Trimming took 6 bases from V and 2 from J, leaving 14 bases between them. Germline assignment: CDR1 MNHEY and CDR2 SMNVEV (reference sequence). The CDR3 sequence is CASSPIRDPYNEQFF. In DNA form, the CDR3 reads TGTGCCAGCAGCCCAATCCGGGACCCCTACAATGAGCAGTTCTTC.

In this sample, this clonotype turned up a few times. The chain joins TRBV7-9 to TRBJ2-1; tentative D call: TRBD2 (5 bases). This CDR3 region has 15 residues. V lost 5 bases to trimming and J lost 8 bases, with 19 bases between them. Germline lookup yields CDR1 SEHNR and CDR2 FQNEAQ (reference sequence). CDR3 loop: CASSTDSRQRDEQFF. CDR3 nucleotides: TGTGCCAGCAGCACGGACTCACGCCAAAGGGATGAGCAGTTCTTC.

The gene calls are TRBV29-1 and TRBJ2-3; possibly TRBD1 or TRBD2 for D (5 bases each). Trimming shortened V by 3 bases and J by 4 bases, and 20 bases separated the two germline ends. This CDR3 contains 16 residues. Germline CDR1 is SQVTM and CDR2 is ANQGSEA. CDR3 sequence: CSVDDGAALGADTQYF. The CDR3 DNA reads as TGCAGCGTTGACGACGGGGCGGCCCTCGGGGCAGATACGCAGTATTTT.

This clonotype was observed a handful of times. CDR3 residues: CSALTLRTSGTFSYEQYF. The CDR3 DNA follows: TGCAGCGCTTTGACTTTGAGGACTAGCGGGACCTTCTCCTACGAGCAGTACTTC. The chain links TRBV29-1 to TRBJ2-7, with 12 nucleotides matching TRBD2. Germline-derived CDR1 and CDR2 are SQVTM and ANQGSEA. CDR3 length equals 18 residues. Trimming at V came to 7 bases and at J to 0 bases, leaving 16 bases not matched to a gene.

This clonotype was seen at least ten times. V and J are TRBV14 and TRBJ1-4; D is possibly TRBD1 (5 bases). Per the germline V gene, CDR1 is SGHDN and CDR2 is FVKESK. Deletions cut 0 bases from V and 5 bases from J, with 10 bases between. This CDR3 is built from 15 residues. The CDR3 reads CASSQDAGGNEKLFF. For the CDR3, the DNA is TGTGCCAGCAGCCAAGATGCGGGGGGGAATGAAAAACTGTTTTTT.

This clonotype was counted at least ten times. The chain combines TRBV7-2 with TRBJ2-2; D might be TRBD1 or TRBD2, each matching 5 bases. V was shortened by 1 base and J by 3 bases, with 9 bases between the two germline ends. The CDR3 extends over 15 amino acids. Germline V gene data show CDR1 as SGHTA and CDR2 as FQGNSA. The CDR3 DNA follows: TGTGCCAGCAGCTTAGGGGGACCCCACACCGGGGAGCTGTTTTTT. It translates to CASSLGGPHTGELFF.

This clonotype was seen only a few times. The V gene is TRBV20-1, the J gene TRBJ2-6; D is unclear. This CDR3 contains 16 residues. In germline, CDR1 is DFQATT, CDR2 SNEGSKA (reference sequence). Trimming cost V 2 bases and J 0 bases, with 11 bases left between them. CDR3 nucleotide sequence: TGCAGTGCTAGAACTCGGCTGAACTCTGGGGCCAACGTCCTGACTTTC. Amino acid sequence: CSARTRLNSGANVLTF.

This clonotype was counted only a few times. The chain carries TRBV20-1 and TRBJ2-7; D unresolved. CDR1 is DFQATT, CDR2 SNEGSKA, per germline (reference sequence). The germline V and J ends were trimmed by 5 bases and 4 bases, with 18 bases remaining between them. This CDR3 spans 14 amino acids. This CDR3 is CSAHFGRVGYEQYF. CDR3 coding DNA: TGCAGTGCTCACTTCGGAAGGGTTGGTTACGAGCAGTACTTC.

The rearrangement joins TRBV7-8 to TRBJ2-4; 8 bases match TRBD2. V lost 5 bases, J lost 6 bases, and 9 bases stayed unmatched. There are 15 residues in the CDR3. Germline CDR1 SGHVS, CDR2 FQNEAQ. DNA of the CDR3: TGTGCCAGCAGCCCATCCGGGACTAGGGGAAACATTCAGTACTTC. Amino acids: CASSPSGTRGNIQYF. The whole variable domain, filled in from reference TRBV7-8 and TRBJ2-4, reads GAGVSQSPRYKVAKRGQDVALRCDPISGHVSLFWYQQALGQGPEFLTYFQNEAQLDKSGLPSDRFFAERPEGSVSTLKIQRTQQEDSAVYLCASSPSGTRGNIQYFGAGTRLSVL.

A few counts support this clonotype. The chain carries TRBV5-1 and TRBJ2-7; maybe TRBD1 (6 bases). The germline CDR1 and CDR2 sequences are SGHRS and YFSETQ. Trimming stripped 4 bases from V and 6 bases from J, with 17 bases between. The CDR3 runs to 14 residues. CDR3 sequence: CASSHWLTGSEQYF. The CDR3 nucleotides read TGCGCCAGCAGCCACTGGTTGACAGGAAGCGAGCAGTACTTC. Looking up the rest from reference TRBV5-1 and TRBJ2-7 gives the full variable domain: KAGVTQTPRYLIKTRGQQVTLSCSPISGHRSVSWYQQTPGQGLQFLFEYFSETQRNKGNFPGRFSGRQFSNSRSEMNVSTLELGDSALYLCASSHWLTGSEQYFGPGTRLTVT.

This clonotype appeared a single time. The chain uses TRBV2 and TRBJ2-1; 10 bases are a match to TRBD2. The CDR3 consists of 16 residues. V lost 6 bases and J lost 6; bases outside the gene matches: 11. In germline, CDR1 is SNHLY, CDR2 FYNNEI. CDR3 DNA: TGTGCCAGCAGCCTGGGGAAAGCGGGAGGGATCAATGAGCAGTTCTTC. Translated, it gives CASSLGKAGGINEQFF.

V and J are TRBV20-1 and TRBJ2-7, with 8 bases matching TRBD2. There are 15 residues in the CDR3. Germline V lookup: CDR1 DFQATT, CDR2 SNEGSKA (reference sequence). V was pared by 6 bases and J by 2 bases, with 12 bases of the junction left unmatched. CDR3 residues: CSALLAGGGAYEQYF. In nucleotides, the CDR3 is TGCAGTGCCTTACTGGCGGGAGGAGGGGCCTACGAGCAGTACTTC.

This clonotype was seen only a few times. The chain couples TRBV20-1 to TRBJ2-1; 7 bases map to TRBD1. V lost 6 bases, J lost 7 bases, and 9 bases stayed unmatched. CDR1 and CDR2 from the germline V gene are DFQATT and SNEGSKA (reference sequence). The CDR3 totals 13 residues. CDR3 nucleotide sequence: TGCAGTGCCCCAGGGGGACGCGGAAATGAGCAGTTCTTC. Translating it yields CSAPGGRGNEQFF.

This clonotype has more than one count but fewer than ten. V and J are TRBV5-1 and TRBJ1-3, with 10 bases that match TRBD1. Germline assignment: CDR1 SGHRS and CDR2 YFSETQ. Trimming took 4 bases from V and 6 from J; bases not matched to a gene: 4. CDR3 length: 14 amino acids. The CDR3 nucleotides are TGCGCCAGCAGCGAGGGACAGGGGACAAACACCATATATTTT. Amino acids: CASSEGQGTNTIYF.

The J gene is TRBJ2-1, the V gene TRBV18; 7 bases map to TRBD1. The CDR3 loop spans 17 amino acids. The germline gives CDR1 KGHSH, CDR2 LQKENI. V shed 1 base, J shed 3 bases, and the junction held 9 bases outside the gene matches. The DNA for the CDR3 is TGTGCCAGCTCACCACGACCCAGGGACAGTTTCTACAATGAGCAGTTCTTC. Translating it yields CASSPRPRDSFYNEQFF.

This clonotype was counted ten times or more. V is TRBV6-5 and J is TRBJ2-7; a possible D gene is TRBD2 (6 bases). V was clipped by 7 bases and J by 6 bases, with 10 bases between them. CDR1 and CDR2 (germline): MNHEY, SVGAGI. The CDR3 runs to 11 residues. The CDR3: CASTLGGEQYF. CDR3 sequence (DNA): TGTGCCAGCACCCTCGGGGGCGAGCAGTACTTC.

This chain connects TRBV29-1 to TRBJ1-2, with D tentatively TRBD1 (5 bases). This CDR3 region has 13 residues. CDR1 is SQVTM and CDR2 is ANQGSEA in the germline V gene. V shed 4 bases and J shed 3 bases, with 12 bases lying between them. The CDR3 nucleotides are TGCAGCGTTGCCCACGGCAGGGACTATGGCTACACCTTC. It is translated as CSVAHGRDYGYTF.

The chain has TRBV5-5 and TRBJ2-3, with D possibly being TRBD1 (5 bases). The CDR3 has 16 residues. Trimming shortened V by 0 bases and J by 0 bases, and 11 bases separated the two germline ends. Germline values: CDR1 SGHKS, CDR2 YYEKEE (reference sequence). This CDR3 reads CASSLVRGYSTDTQYF. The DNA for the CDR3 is TGTGCCAGCAGCTTGGTAAGGGGCTACAGCACAGATACGCAGTATTTT.

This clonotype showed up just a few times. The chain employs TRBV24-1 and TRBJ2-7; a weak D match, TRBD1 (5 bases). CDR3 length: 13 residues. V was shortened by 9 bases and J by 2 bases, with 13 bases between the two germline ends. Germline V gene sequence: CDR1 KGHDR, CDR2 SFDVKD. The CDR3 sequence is CATSPRGTYEQYF. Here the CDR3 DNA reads TGTGCCACCTCCCCTAGGGGAACCTACGAGCAGTACTTC.

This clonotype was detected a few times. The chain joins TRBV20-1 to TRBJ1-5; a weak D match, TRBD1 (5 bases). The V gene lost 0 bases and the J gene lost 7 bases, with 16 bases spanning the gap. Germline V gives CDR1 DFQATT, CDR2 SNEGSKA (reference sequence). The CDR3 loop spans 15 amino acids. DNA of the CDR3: TGCAGTGCTAGAGAGGGGGTCGGCCGCGGACAGCCCCAGCATTTT. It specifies CSAREGVGRGQPQHF.

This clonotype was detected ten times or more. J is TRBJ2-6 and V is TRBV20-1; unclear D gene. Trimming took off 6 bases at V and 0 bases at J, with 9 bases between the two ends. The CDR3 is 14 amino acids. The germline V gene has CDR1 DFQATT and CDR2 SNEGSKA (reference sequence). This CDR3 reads CSALVSSGANVLTF. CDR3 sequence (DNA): TGCAGTGCGTTAGTGAGCTCTGGGGCCAACGTCCTGACTTTC.

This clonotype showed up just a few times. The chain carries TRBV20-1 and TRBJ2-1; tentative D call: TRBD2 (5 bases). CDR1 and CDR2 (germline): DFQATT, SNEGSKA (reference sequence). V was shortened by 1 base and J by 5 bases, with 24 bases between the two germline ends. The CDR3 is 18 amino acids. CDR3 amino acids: CSARGVHLTRPQHNEQFF. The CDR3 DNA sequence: TGCAGTGCTAGAGGCGTCCACCTTACTAGGCCCCAACACAATGAGCAGTTCTTC.

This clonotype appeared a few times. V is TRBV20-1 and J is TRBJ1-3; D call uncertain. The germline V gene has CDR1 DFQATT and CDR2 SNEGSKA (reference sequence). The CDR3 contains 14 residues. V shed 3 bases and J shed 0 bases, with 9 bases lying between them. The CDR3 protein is CSASRLSSGNTIYF. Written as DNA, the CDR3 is TGCAGTGCTAGTCGGCTGTCCTCTGGAAACACCATATATTTT.

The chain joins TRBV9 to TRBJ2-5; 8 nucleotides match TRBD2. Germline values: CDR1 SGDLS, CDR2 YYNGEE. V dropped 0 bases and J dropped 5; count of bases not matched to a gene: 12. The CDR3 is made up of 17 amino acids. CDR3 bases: TGTGCCAGCAGCGTAGCTGGCGGTAGCGGGGCCCTGGAGACCCAGTACTTC. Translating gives CASSVAGGSGALETQYF.

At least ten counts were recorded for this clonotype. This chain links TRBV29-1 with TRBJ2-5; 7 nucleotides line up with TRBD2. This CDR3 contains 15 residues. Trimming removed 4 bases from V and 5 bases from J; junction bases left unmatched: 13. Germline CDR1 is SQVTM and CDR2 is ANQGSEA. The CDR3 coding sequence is TGCAGCGTTGCTTTCCTAGCGGATCGCCGGGAGACCCAGTACTTC. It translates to CSVAFLADRRETQYF.

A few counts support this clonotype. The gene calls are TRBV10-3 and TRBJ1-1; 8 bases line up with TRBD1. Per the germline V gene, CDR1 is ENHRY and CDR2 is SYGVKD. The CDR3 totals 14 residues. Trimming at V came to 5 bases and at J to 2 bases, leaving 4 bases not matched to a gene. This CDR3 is CAISIQGENTEAFF. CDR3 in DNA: TGTGCCATCAGTATACAGGGGGAAAACACTGAAGCTTTCTTT.